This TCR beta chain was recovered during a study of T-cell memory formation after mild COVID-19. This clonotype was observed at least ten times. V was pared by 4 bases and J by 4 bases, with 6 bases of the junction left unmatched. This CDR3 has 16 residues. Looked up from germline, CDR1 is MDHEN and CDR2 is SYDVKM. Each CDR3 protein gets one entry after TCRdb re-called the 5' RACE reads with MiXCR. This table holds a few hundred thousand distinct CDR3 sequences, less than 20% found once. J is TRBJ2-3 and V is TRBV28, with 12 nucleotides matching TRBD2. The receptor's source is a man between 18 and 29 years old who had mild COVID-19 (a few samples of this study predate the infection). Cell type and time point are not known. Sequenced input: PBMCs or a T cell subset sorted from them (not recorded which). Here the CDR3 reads CASSSPGLAGSDTQYF. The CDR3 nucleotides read TGTGCCAGCAGTTCTCCTGGACTAGCGGGGTCAGATACGCAGTATTTT.